This entry lists 25 T cell receptor beta chains sequenced from one sample in a study of T cells in localized non-small cell lung cancer. Sequencing was performed with immunoSEQ multiplex PCR; in TCRdb, only in-frame clones are kept and a portion is missing. The data contain more than 1,500 clones, about a fifth of them singletons. The sequenced sample was normal lung tissue next to the tumor, obtained before any cancer treatment. These receptors originate from a male donor older than 55 with stage III squamous cell lung carcinoma.

The chain carries TRBV29-1 and TRBJ1-1; D possibly corresponds to TRBD1 (5 bases). The CDR3 contains 13 residues. Germline CDR1 and CDR2: SQVTM and ANQGSEA. V lost 6 bases to trimming and J lost 10 bases, with 21 bases between them. Here the CDR3 reads CSVQGGGLGLAFF. The CDR3, as DNA: TGCAGCGTCCAAGGTGGGGGACTAGGTCTAGCTTTCTTT.

This clone was seen a few times. The chain combines TRBV30 with TRBJ2-7; possibly TRBD1 or TRBD2 for D (5 bases each). CDR1 and CDR2 (germline): GTSNPN, SVGIG (reference sequence). The V and J ends lost 6 bases and 6 bases respectively, with 21 bases between them. The CDR3 runs 14 residues. The CDR3 spells CACLSGPGFGEQYF. For the CDR3, the DNA is TGTGCCTGTCTTTCGGGACCGGGGTTCGGCGAGCAGTACTTC.

Judged by abundance, this clone is hyperexpanded (1% or more). The rearrangement links TRBV9 to TRBJ2-1, with D tentatively TRBD1 or TRBD2 (5 bases each). Germline lookup yields CDR1 SGDLS and CDR2 YYNGEE. The V gene lost 3 bases and the J gene lost 4 bases, with 14 bases spanning the gap. This CDR3 contains 15 residues. The CDR3 protein is CASSGGDAGYNEQFF. For the CDR3, the DNA is TGTGCCAGCAGCGGTGGGGACGCTGGGTACAATGAGCAGTTCTTC.

This clone was detected a few times. V and J are TRBV28 and TRBJ2-7; D is undetermined. Per the germline V gene, CDR1 is MDHEN and CDR2 is SYDVKM. This CDR3 spans 13 amino acids. V was clipped by 7 bases and J by 2 bases, with 12 bases between them. CDR3 nucleotides: TGTGCCAGCACCCCACGGTATCCCTACGAGCAGTACTTC. Translation gives CASTPRYPYEQYF. The full variable domain, completed using reference TRBV28 and TRBJ2-7, is DVKVTQSSRYLVKRTGEKVFLECVQDMDHENMFWYRQDPGLGLRLIYFSYDVKMKEKGDIPEGYSVSREKKERFSLILESASTNQTSMYLCASTPRYPYEQYFGPGTRLTVT.

This clone was recorded a few times. This chain links TRBV23-1 with TRBJ2-7, with 8 bases that match TRBD1. TRBV23-1 is classed as an ORF, of uncertain function. This CDR3 has 14 amino acids. V shed 7 bases and J 2 bases; nucleotides not matched to a gene: 7. DNA for the CDR3: TGCGCCAGCACGCGGACAGGGCACCCCTACGAGCAGTACTTC. Protein sequence: CASTRTGHPYEQYF.

The rearrangement joins TRBV29-1 to TRBJ2-5; 7 nucleotides match TRBD1. The germline CDR1 and CDR2 sequences are SQVTM and ANQGSEA. V was pared by 6 bases and J by 3 bases, with 13 bases of the junction left unmatched. There are 15 residues in the CDR3. Written as DNA, the CDR3 is TGCAGCGTGGCGGATACCGGGACAGAAAAAGAGACCCAGTACTTC. Translating it yields CSVADTGTEKETQYF.

The chain joins TRBV11-3 to TRBJ2-2; D gene uncertain. The CDR3 contains 15 residues. In germline, CDR1 is SGHNT, CDR2 YENEEA. Deletions cut 3 bases from V and 0 bases from J, with 8 bases between. CDR3 nucleotides: TGTGCCAGCAGCTTGACGCGAGCGAACACCGGGGAGCTGTTTTTT. It encodes CASSLTRANTGELFF.

The chain joins TRBV29-1 to TRBJ1-1; D possibly corresponds to TRBD1 (5 bases). CDR1 is SQVTM, CDR2 ANQGSEA, per germline. V was shortened by 7 bases and J by 4 bases, with 13 bases between the two germline ends. This CDR3 has 12 amino acids. CDR3 region: CSGRYGGTEAFF. The CDR3 DNA is TGCAGCGGTCGGTATGGGGGCACTGAAGCTTTCTTT.

The gene calls are TRBV11-3 and TRBJ2-5; D perhaps matches TRBD1 (6 bases). V was clipped by 5 bases and J by 2 bases, with 15 bases between them. Germline values: CDR1 SGHNT, CDR2 YENEEA. This CDR3 comprises 15 residues. The CDR3 reads CASSPLTGPQETQYF. The CDR3 DNA follows: TGTGCCAGCAGCCCGCTGACAGGACCACAAGAGACCCAGTACTTC. Supplemented by reference TRBV11-3 and TRBJ2-5, the full variable domain reads EAGVVQSPRYKIIEKKQPVAFWCNPISGHNTLYWYLQNLGQGPELLIRYENEEAVDDSQLPKDRFSAERLKGVDSTLKIQPAELGDSAVYLCASSPLTGPQETQYFGPGTRLLVL.

CDR3 region: CASSSGEGNQPQHF. The CDR3 nucleotides read TGTGCCAGCAGTTCAGGGGAGGGAAATCAGCCCCAGCATTTT. The chain links TRBV6-8 to TRBJ1-5; D perhaps matches TRBD1 (6 bases). V was clipped by 4 bases and J by 4 bases, with 11 bases between them. The CDR3 is 14 amino acids. Germline V gene data show CDR1 as MNHGY and CDR2 as SAAAGT.

The DNA of the CDR3 is TGTGCCAGCAGCTTAGAGATTAGCTCCTACAATGAGCAGTTCTTC. As protein: CASSLEISSYNEQFF. The J gene is TRBJ2-1, the V gene TRBV11-3; D is ambiguous. The CDR3 sequence is 15 residues long. V lost 0 bases, J lost 0 bases, and 6 bases lay in between. CDR1 SGHNT and CDR2 YENEEA come from the germline V gene.

J is TRBJ2-1 and V is TRBV19; D ambiguous. Germline V lookup: CDR1 LNHDA, CDR2 SQIVND (reference sequence). This CDR3 has 15 amino acids. Deletions cut 2 bases from V and 0 bases from J, with 8 bases between. CDR3 sequence: CASSISGSSYNEQFF. Here the CDR3 DNA reads TGTGCCAGTAGTATATCCGGAAGCTCCTACAATGAGCAGTTCTTC.

The V and J genes are TRBV11-3 and TRBJ1-1, with D maybe TRBD1 (6 bases). Deletions cut 5 bases from V and 1 base from J, with 14 bases between. The CDR3 is made up of 15 amino acids. Germline V gene data show CDR1 as SGHNT and CDR2 as YENEEA. CDR3 sequence: CASSPLEQGNTEAFF. In nucleotides, the CDR3 is TGTGCCAGCAGCCCCCTAGAACAGGGGAACACTGAAGCTTTCTTT.

J is TRBJ1-2 and V is TRBV6-8; D gene uncertain. The germline V and J ends were trimmed by 5 bases and 5 bases, with 9 bases remaining between them. Germline lookup yields CDR1 MNHGY and CDR2 SAAAGT. The CDR3 covers 12 residues. Here the CDR3 DNA reads TGTGCCAGCAGTACCGACTCTTATGGCTACACCTTC. This codes for CASSTDSYGYTF.

The chain is built from TRBV9 and TRBJ2-3, with 7 bases identical to TRBD1. The length of the CDR3 is 14 residues. The trim removed 5 bases at V and 2 bases at J, leaving 5 bases unmatched. The germline CDR1 and CDR2 sequences are SGDLS and YYNGEE. In nucleotides, the CDR3 is TGTGCCAGCAGAGGGGACAGCACCACAGATACGCAGTATTTT. It codes for CASRGDSTTDTQYF.

The genes are TRBV25-1 and TRBJ1-4, with D tentatively TRBD1 (5 bases). The CDR3 has 16 residues. The germline V gene encodes CDR1 MGHDK and CDR2 SYGVNS. V dropped 6 bases and J dropped 0 bases, with 14 bases sitting between them. CDR3 bases: TGTGCCAGCAGCGGGGGACGGTGGTCAACTAATGAAAAACTGTTTTTT. Its translation is CASSGGRWSTNEKLFF.

The chain is built from TRBV6-8 and TRBJ2-7, with 7 bases that match TRBD1. In germline, CDR1 is MNHGY, CDR2 SAAAGT. J was trimmed by 7 bases and V by 5 bases; bases with no gene match: 11. This CDR3 has 14 residues. Written as DNA, the CDR3 is TGTGCCAGCAGTGGCGACCGACAGGGAAGAGAGCAGTACTTC. Its protein is CASSGDRQGREQYF.

This chain uses TRBV11-3 with TRBJ1-1; no definite D call. Trimming took off 1 base at V and 1 base at J, with 7 bases between the two ends. CDR3 length: 14 amino acids. The germline V gene has CDR1 SGHNT and CDR2 YENEEA. The CDR3 DNA reads TGTGCCAGCAGCTTAGGGCCAGCGAACACTGAAGCTTTCTTT. Protein sequence: CASSLGPANTEAFF.

The rearrangement uses TRBV9 and TRBJ1-1; the match to TRBD1 covers 7 bases. Germline V gives CDR1 SGDLS, CDR2 YYNGEE. Trimming removed 5 bases from V and 4 bases from J; junction bases left unmatched: 8. There are 14 residues in the CDR3. The CDR3 is CASSYFDRVTEAFF. In DNA, the CDR3 is TGTGCCAGCAGTTACTTTGACAGGGTCACTGAAGCTTTCTTT.

By sample share, this clone is medium-sized (0.01 to 0.1%). The chain uses TRBV4-1 and TRBJ2-1, with 9 nucleotides matching TRBD1. This CDR3 has 16 residues. V was clipped by 1 base and J by 10 bases; unmatched bases: 11. The germline V gene encodes CDR1 MGHRA and CDR2 YSYEKL. CDR3: CASSQGWDRELLEQFF. Here the CDR3 DNA reads TGCGCCAGCAGCCAAGGATGGGACAGGGAGCTGTTAGAGCAGTTCTTC.

The J gene is TRBJ2-7, the V gene TRBV5-1, with TRBD2 identical over 7 bases. From germline, CDR1 is SGHRS and CDR2 YFSETQ. There are 15 residues in the CDR3. After removal of 6 bases from V and 4 bases from J, the junction contained 13 bases not matched to a gene. The CDR3: CASTSGGAGAYEQYF. CDR3 bases: TGCGCCAGCACCTCGGGTGGGGCGGGAGCGTACGAGCAGTACTTC.

This clone was counted only a few times. CDR3 protein: CASSYLTGTNTGELFF. Written as DNA, the CDR3 is TGTGCCAGCAGTTACCTGACAGGAACGAACACCGGGGAGCTGTTTTTT. This chain connects TRBV6-8 to TRBJ2-2; possibly TRBD1 for D (6 bases). CDR1 and CDR2 (germline): MNHGY, SAAAGT. The CDR3 covers 16 residues. V was clipped by 2 bases and J by 0 bases, with 10 bases between them.

By proportion, this clone is medium-sized. The CDR3 DNA reads TGTGCCAGCAGCTTCGCTGTACTAGCGGAAGAGACCCAGTACTTC. It encodes CASSFAVLAEETQYF. This chain links TRBV11-3 with TRBJ2-5; TRBD2 matches 8 bases. Trimming took 3 bases from V and 3 from J; bases not matched to a gene: 6. CDR1 and CDR2 (germline): SGHNT, YENEEA. The CDR3 contains 15 residues.

This clone was recorded a few times. V is TRBV12-5 and J is TRBJ2-3; D is unresolved. CDR1 LGHNT and CDR2 FRNRAP come from the germline V gene. The CDR3 loop spans 15 amino acids. CDR3 nucleotides: TGTGCCAGCACCCCCCAGCCGGGTGGGACAGATACGCAGTATTTT. Translated: CASTPQPGGTDTQYF.

This clone was observed a handful of times. The chain joins TRBV4-1 to TRBJ1-2, with D possibly TRBD1 on 5 matching bases. V lost 0 bases and J lost 8, with 7 bases in between. Germline values: CDR1 MGHRA, CDR2 YSYEKL. The CDR3 length is 12 residues. CDR3: CASSQDQGGYTF. The CDR3 region has the DNA TGCGCCAGCAGCCAAGACCAGGGAGGCTACACCTTC.